Shown below are 29 T cell receptor beta chains from a single sample sequenced in a study of monozygotic twins with inflammatory bowel disease. TCRdb reanalyzed the 5' RACE reads and collapses them to one entry per CDR3 protein, without DNA. Its clone listing holds about 450,000 distinct CDR3 sequences. What was sequenced was blood. All receptors derive from a human donor with ulcerative colitis or Crohn's disease, or a healthy co-twin of an affected twin (not recorded which).

The chain uses TRBV5-8 and TRBJ2-5. This CDR3 has 13 residues. Germline V lookup: CDR1 SGHTS, CDR2 YDEGEE. CDR3: CASSLNGWETQYF.

The chain employs TRBV5-6 and TRBJ2-1; there is no DNA to check the TCRdb D call of TRBD2. The CDR3 spans 17 residues. CDR1 SGHDT and CDR2 YYEEEE come from the germline V gene. CDR3: CASSPQGRARSYNEQFF.

The gene calls are TRBV5-4 and TRBJ2-1; the TRBD2 assignment by TCRdb is unverifiable without DNA. Germline V gene data show CDR1 as SGHNT and CDR2 as YYREEE (reference sequence). The CDR3 has 16 amino acids. CDR3 region: CASSPPTSGRYNEQFF.

V gene TRBV20-1 combines with J gene TRBJ2-1. The V gene's germline CDR1 is DFQATT and CDR2 SNEGSKA (reference sequence). The CDR3 covers 11 residues. The CDR3 loop reads CSARGYNEQFF.

The chain has TRBV12-3 or TRBV12-4 and TRBJ2-1; TCRdb names TRBD1, which stays unverified in the absence of DNA. This CDR3 has 13 residues. CDR3 protein: CASRLAGGHEQFF.

The chain uses TRBV6-2 or TRBV6-3 and TRBJ2-5; checking the TCRdb D call of TRBD2 is not possible without DNA. The length of the CDR3 is 15 residues. Looked up from germline, CDR1 is MNHEY and CDR2 is SVGEGT. CDR3 amino acids: CASSWGLARRETQYF.

The V and J genes are TRBV18 and TRBJ2-7. Looked up from germline, CDR1 is KGHSH and CDR2 is LQKENI. The CDR3 is made up of 14 amino acids. This CDR3 is CASSPDERSYEQYF.

The chain carries TRBV21-1 and TRBJ2-1; the D call of TRBD1 rests on TCRdb alone, since no DNA is present to check it. TRBV21-1 has pseudogene status. There are 16 residues in the CDR3. CDR3 residues: CASSNWDPSPYNEQFF.

V gene TRBV27 combines with J gene TRBJ2-7; TCRdb proposes TRBD1, but this gene call is untestable without DNA. The length of the CDR3 is 13 residues. CDR1 MNHEY and CDR2 SMNVEV come from the germline V gene (reference sequence). CDR3 protein: CASRTDDSYEQYF.

This chain connects TRBV6-5 to TRBJ1-4. This CDR3 comprises 15 residues. CDR1 and CDR2 from the germline V gene are MNHEY and SVGAGI. CDR3 sequence: CASSYDVGNNEKLFF.

This chain uses TRBV20-1 with TRBJ2-1; as DNA is missing, the TRBD1 call by TCRdb cannot be tested. CDR1 DFQATT and CDR2 SNEGSKA come from the germline V gene (reference sequence). There are 16 residues in the CDR3. The CDR3 sequence is CSAPPHTGSSYNEQFF.

The chain joins TRBV12-3 or TRBV12-4 to TRBJ1-5. The CDR3 loop spans 13 amino acids. CDR3 protein: CASRGLSFQPQHF.

This rearrangement joins TRBV7-2 to TRBJ2-3; TCRdb selects TRBD2, and the lack of DNA leaves this call unchecked. The length of the CDR3 is 13 residues. Germline V gene lookup returns CDR1 SGHTA and CDR2 FQGNSA. The CDR3 sequence: CATSDGLTDTQYF.

This chain links TRBV29-1 with TRBJ2-7; TCRdb calls TRBD2, which cannot be checked without DNA. Germline V lookup: CDR1 SQVTM, CDR2 ANQGSEA. The CDR3 is 15 amino acids. The CDR3 is CSVGLREGLLYEQYF.

The chain joins TRBV5-1 to TRBJ2-1; TCRdb lists TRBD1, though no DNA is available to test this call. This CDR3 spans 16 amino acids. Germline lookup yields CDR1 SGHRS and CDR2 YFSETQ. CDR3 loop: CASSLDGTRTNNEQFF.

The V and J genes are TRBV30 and TRBJ1-4; the TCRdb D gene call, TRBD1, has no DNA to confirm it. The CDR3 runs to 14 residues. The germline V gene encodes CDR1 GTSNPN and CDR2 SVGIG (reference sequence). This CDR3 reads CAWRIRAPNEKLFF.

The CDR3 reads CASSTRQGIGQETQYF. The chain combines TRBV9 with TRBJ2-5; TCRdb proposes TRBD1, but this gene call is untestable without DNA. The CDR3 totals 16 residues. The germline V gene encodes CDR1 SGDLS and CDR2 YYNGEE.

The rearrangement links TRBV5-5 to TRBJ2-5; TCRdb picks TRBD1, but there is no DNA to check that call. The CDR3 runs to 17 residues. Germline-derived CDR1 and CDR2 are SGHKS and YYEKEE (reference sequence). The CDR3 reads CASSTGQGASSQETQYF.

The chain uses TRBV5-4 and TRBJ1-2; lacking DNA, the TRBD1 call made by TCRdb goes unchecked. The V gene's germline CDR1 is SGHNT and CDR2 YYREEE (reference sequence). The CDR3 has 14 amino acids. The CDR3 protein is CASSLDRDGYGYTF.

J is TRBJ2-1 and V is TRBV7-3. This CDR3 spans 13 amino acids. The germline gives CDR1 SGHTA, CDR2 FQGTGA. CDR3: CASSFTRNHEQFF.

J is TRBJ2-5 and V is TRBV7-9. The CDR3 runs to 14 residues. Per germline, CDR1 SEHNR and CDR2 FQNEAQ (reference sequence). The CDR3 sequence is CASSLARIQETQYF.

Here the CDR3 reads CASSLAGFYTF. The chain joins TRBV7-9 to TRBJ1-2. The germline V gene has CDR1 SEHNR and CDR2 FQNEAQ (reference sequence). The CDR3 length is 11 residues.

V gene TRBV4-2 combines with J gene TRBJ2-3. The germline CDR1 and CDR2 sequences are LGHNA and YNFKEQ. This CDR3 contains 17 residues. The CDR3 reads CASSQEASYLGTDTQYF.

The rearrangement uses TRBV5-1 and TRBJ1-2; the TRBD1 assignment by TCRdb is unverifiable without DNA. The germline gives CDR1 SGHRS, CDR2 YFSETQ. The CDR3 is made up of 13 amino acids. The chain's CDR3 is CASSPDSTYGYTF.

V gene TRBV9 combines with J gene TRBJ2-7. CDR1 is SGDLS, CDR2 YYNGEE, per germline. The CDR3 loop spans 14 amino acids. CDR3 sequence: CASSVGPESYEQYF.

V and J are TRBV18 and TRBJ1-1; there is no DNA to check the TCRdb D call of TRBD1. Germline V gene sequence: CDR1 KGHSH, CDR2 LQKENI. The CDR3 totals 17 residues. The CDR3 loop reads CAGSTRGQGAMNTEAFF.

The chain links TRBV5-1 to TRBJ2-7; lacking DNA, the TRBD2 call made by TCRdb goes unchecked. The germline V gene encodes CDR1 SGHRS and CDR2 YFSETQ. This CDR3 comprises 17 residues. CDR3 loop: CASSHHLRGLALYEQYF.

The V gene is TRBV7-2, the J gene TRBJ2-7; the D call of TRBD2 rests on TCRdb alone, since no DNA is present to check it. The germline gives CDR1 SGHTA, CDR2 FQGNSA. CDR3 length: 15 amino acids. CDR3 sequence reads: CASSTTSTQHYEQYF.

The CDR3 spells CASSESRLAGWTDTQYF. The V and J genes are TRBV25-1 and TRBJ2-3; the D gene TCRdb calls, TRBD2, cannot be checked with no DNA. This CDR3 comprises 17 residues. Germline assignment: CDR1 MGHDK and CDR2 SYGVNS.